The 29 T cell receptor beta chains reported below all come from one sample, sequenced in a study of blood T cell repertoires in COVID-19. Profiled with immunoSEQ multiplex PCR; TCRdb holds only in-frame clones, not every one. The table shows about 140,000 clones, with approximately 86% occurring only once. The sample taken for sequencing was peripheral blood. The origin of the receptors is a woman aged 55-70 years with acute or convalescent COVID-19.

This clone was detected only a few times. The CDR3 loop reads CASSSPGTGALTGELFF. As DNA, the CDR3 is TGTGCCAGCAGCAGCCCGGGGACAGGGGCGCTCACCGGGGAGCTGTTTTTT. The rearrangement joins TRBV5-4 to TRBJ2-2; TRBD1 matches 10 bases. Germline V gene data show CDR1 as SGHNT and CDR2 as YYREEE (reference sequence). The CDR3 runs 17 residues. V shed 4 bases and J 4 bases; nucleotides not matched to a gene: 10.

The V call is TRBV13, the J call TRBJ1-2; no clear D gene. The V and J ends lost 5 bases and 4 bases respectively, with 14 bases between them. The CDR3 sequence is 14 residues long. In germline, CDR1 is PRHDT, CDR2 FYEKMQ (reference sequence). CDR3 sequence: CASSRDGPSYGYTF. In nucleotides, the CDR3 is TGTGCCAGCAGCAGAGATGGTCCTAGCTATGGCTACACCTTC.

This sequence joins TRBV5-1 and TRBJ2-1, with D tentatively TRBD2 (6 bases). Germline CDR1 and CDR2: SGHRS and YFSETQ. The CDR3 sequence is 15 residues long. The V end lost 4 bases, the J end lost 3 bases, and 14 bases lay between the germline ends. DNA of the CDR3: TGCGCCAGCAGCCCCGGACTGGGGGGCTACAATGAGCAGTTCTTC. This gives the protein CASSPGLGGYNEQFF.

The CDR3 DNA reads TGTGCCAGCATTACCGGACTAGCGGGGGGGAATGAGCAGTTCTTC. This encodes CASITGLAGGNEQFF. The V and J genes are TRBV27 and TRBJ2-1; TRBD2 agrees at 15 bases. From germline, CDR1 is MNHEY and CDR2 SMNVEV (reference sequence). Trimming at V came to 7 bases and at J to 7 bases, leaving 5 bases not matched to a gene. This CDR3 contains 15 residues.

The rearrangement uses TRBV7-9 and TRBJ2-2, with 8 bases matching TRBD2. Germline trimming cut 6 bases from V and 7 bases from J; bases unmatched to any gene: 10. Germline V gene lookup returns CDR1 SEHNR and CDR2 FQNEAQ (reference sequence). This CDR3 is built from 15 residues. CDR3 coding DNA: TGTGCCAGCAGTTCGACGGGGGGGCCTTACGGGGAGCTGTTTTTT. As protein: CASSSTGGPYGELFF.

V is TRBV7-2 and J is TRBJ2-7; TRBD1 agrees at 9 bases. Germline CDR1 SGHTA, CDR2 FQGNSA. CDR3 length equals 14 residues. V lost 6 bases and J lost 2; bases outside the gene matches: 5. CDR3 region: CASRAGTGTYEQYF. CDR3 nucleotide sequence: TGTGCCAGCAGAGCCGGGACAGGGACCTACGAGCAGTACTTC.

This clone was seen a handful of times. V usage is TRBV10-3 and J usage is TRBJ1-4, with 9 nucleotides matching TRBD1. CDR3 size: 14 residues. Germline CDR1 and CDR2: ENHRY and SYGVKD. V shed 6 bases and J 3 bases; nucleotides not matched to a gene: 2. For the CDR3, the DNA is TGTGCCATCAGACAGGGGGCACCTAATGAAAAACTGTTTTTT. It codes for CAIRQGAPNEKLFF.

V usage is TRBV7-8 and J usage is TRBJ1-2, with 8 bases aligning to TRBD1. The CDR3 loop spans 14 amino acids. Germline V gene lookup returns CDR1 SGHVS and CDR2 FQNEAQ. V lost 3 bases, J lost 8 bases, and 8 bases stayed unmatched. In DNA, the CDR3 is TGTGCCAGCAGCTTGGCGACAGGGGCAGGGGGCTACACCTTC. It is translated as CASSLATGAGGYTF.

This clone was recorded only once. The gene calls are TRBV10-3 and TRBJ2-7; D ambiguous. There are 13 residues in the CDR3. Germline CDR1 ENHRY, CDR2 SYGVKD. V was shortened by 5 bases and J by 0 bases, with 8 bases between the two germline ends. CDR3 residues: CAISPGFSYEQYF. The CDR3 DNA sequence: TGTGCCATCAGTCCAGGATTCTCCTACGAGCAGTACTTC.

The chain carries TRBV11-2 and TRBJ2-7; TRBD1 aligns across 10 bases. V shed 6 bases, J shed 3 bases, and the junction held 5 bases outside the gene matches. Germline-derived CDR1 and CDR2 are SGHAT and FQNNGV. The CDR3 loop spans 14 amino acids. The CDR3 protein is CASSTGTGVYEQYF. CDR3 nucleotides: TGTGCCAGCAGTACCGGGACAGGGGTCTACGAGCAGTACTTC.

The chain is built from TRBV28 and TRBJ1-1, with 7 bases matching TRBD1. With V trimmed by 3 bases and J by 5 bases, 9 bases remained unmatched. Germline V gene data show CDR1 as MDHEN and CDR2 as SYDVKM. This CDR3 comprises 15 residues. The CDR3 sequence: CASSFGGGFRTEAFF. Here the CDR3 DNA reads TGTGCCAGCAGTTTCGGAGGGGGCTTTCGAACTGAAGCTTTCTTT.

This chain links TRBV30 with TRBJ1-3; 7 positions agree with TRBD1. Germline CDR1 reads GTSNPN; CDR2 reads SVGIG (reference sequence). The V gene end was trimmed by 2 bases and the J gene end by 3 bases; junction bases not matched to a gene: 7. The CDR3 has 15 residues. Written as DNA, the CDR3 is TGTGCCTGGAGTCGTGACAGGGCGGGTGGAAACACCATATATTTT. Its translation is CAWSRDRAGGNTIYF.

The chain has TRBV6-2 or TRBV6-3 and TRBJ1-5; TRBD1 is a possible D gene (6 bases). V was pared by 0 bases and J by 9 bases, with 15 bases between. In germline, CDR1 is MNHEY, CDR2 SVGEGT. The CDR3 loop spans 15 amino acids. The CDR3 sequence is CASSYSIDRPGPQHF. CDR3 sequence (DNA): TGTGCCAGCAGTTACTCGATAGACAGGCCAGGGCCCCAGCATTTT.

The chain joins TRBV5-1 to TRBJ2-1, with 10 bases fitting TRBD2. This CDR3 is 18 amino acids long. CDR1 is SGHRS, CDR2 YFSETQ, per germline. The J segment lost 8 bases and the V segment lost 1 base, leaving 15 bases of the junction unmatched. The CDR3, as DNA: TGCGCCAGCAGCTTGTTGTCGGTCGGTAGCGGGGGGCACCATGAGCAGTTCTTC. Its translation: CASSLLSVGSGGHHEQFF.

This chain connects TRBV5-4 to TRBJ1-1; D perhaps matches TRBD1 (6 bases). Germline CDR1 reads SGHNT; CDR2 reads YYREEE (reference sequence). Trimming pared 6 bases from V and 4 bases from J, leaving 13 bases between. The CDR3 is 13 residues long. The CDR3 DNA is TGTGCCAGCACCCCGGGAGGGGGCACTGAAGCTTTCTTT. Translation: CASTPGGGTEAFF.

This chain joins TRBV6-2 or TRBV6-3 and TRBJ1-1; D might be TRBD1 (5 bases). The CDR3 length is 16 residues. V gave up 4 bases and J gave up 0 bases, with 15 bases separating them. Germline V gene sequence: CDR1 MNHEY, CDR2 SVGEGT. The CDR3 sequence: CASSFWAGNMNTEAFF. The CDR3 nucleotides are TGTGCCAGCAGTTTTTGGGCAGGGAACATGAACACTGAAGCTTTCTTT.

The V and J genes are TRBV23-1 and TRBJ2-7; tentatively, D is TRBD1 (6 bases). TRBV23-1 is an ORF, and what it does is uncertain. The CDR3 has 15 amino acids. Between the trimmed V and J ends, which lost 2 bases and 3 bases, there was a span of 14 bases. The DNA for the CDR3 is TGCGCCAGCAGTCAAAACAGGGTAGGTCGCTACGAGCAGTACTTC. This codes for CASSQNRVGRYEQYF.

CDR3 nucleotides: TGTGCCAGCAGTTTAGGCCAGGACCGGGACTCCGGGGGGGAGCAGTACTTC. It yields the protein CASSLGQDRDSGGEQYF. The chain recombines TRBV27 with TRBJ2-7, with 7 bases identical to TRBD2. Germline lookup yields CDR1 MNHEY and CDR2 SMNVEV (reference sequence). The ends lost 2 bases at V and 7 bases at J; junction bases unmatched: 17. CDR3 length equals 17 residues.

The DNA of the CDR3 is TGTGCCAGCAGCGTTGGGGGGGACACTGAAGCTTTCTTT. Protein: CASSVGGDTEAFF. The chain is built from TRBV7-9 and TRBJ1-1; tentative D call: TRBD1 (5 bases). The V gene's germline CDR1 is SEHNR and CDR2 FQNEAQ (reference sequence). The CDR3 is made up of 13 amino acids. Trimming took 5 bases from V and 3 from J, leaving 10 bases between them.

The chain combines TRBV11-3 with TRBJ2-3; 10 bases agree with TRBD1. J was trimmed by 0 bases and V by 3 bases; bases with no gene match: 9. The V gene's germline CDR1 is SGHNT and CDR2 YENEEA. This CDR3 contains 18 residues. This chain's CDR3 is CASSFGQGGSPSTDTQYF. The CDR3 bases are TGTGCCAGCAGCTTTGGACAGGGGGGAAGCCCTAGCACAGATACGCAGTATTTT.

This sequence joins TRBV19 and TRBJ1-1, with D perhaps TRBD1 (5 bases). Trimming stripped 5 bases from V and 4 bases from J, with 11 bases between. CDR1 LNHDA and CDR2 SQIVND come from the germline V gene (reference sequence). The CDR3 extends over 13 amino acids. This chain's CDR3 is CASSVTGRTEAFF. The CDR3 bases are TGTGCCAGTAGTGTTACAGGCCGCACTGAAGCTTTCTTT.

The V and J genes are TRBV6-1 and TRBJ2-1; 8 nucleotides agree with TRBD2. The CDR3 runs to 19 residues. The V gene end was trimmed by 3 bases and the J gene end by 0 bases; junction bases not matched to a gene: 13. Germline CDR1 reads MNHNS; CDR2 reads SASEGT. CDR3: CASSDIGGGSPSSYNEQFF. The DNA of the CDR3 is TGTGCCAGCAGTGATATCGGCGGGGGGTCCCCGAGCTCCTACAATGAGCAGTTCTTC.

The V call is TRBV28, the J call TRBJ1-1; D is uncertain. Trimming pared 3 bases from V and 10 bases from J, leaving 9 bases between. The CDR3 contains 11 residues. Germline lookup yields CDR1 MDHEN and CDR2 SYDVKM. CDR3 DNA: TGTGCCAGCAGTTTTCAGCGAGCAGCTTTCTTT. This gives the protein CASSFQRAAFF.

The chain joins TRBV10-3 to TRBJ2-1; 10 bases fit TRBD1. V shed 5 bases, J shed 8 bases, and the junction held 9 bases outside the gene matches. The CDR3 spans 15 residues. In germline, CDR1 is ENHRY, CDR2 SYGVKD. The CDR3 DNA is TGTGCCATCAGTAAGACAGGGGGCAATCGCGATGAGCAGTTCTTC. It translates to CAISKTGGNRDEQFF.

The J gene is TRBJ1-2, the V gene TRBV29-1; 7 positions agree with TRBD1. This CDR3 has 11 residues. Germline CDR1 is SQVTM and CDR2 is ANQGSEA. Trimming removed 6 bases from V and 8 bases from J; junction bases left unmatched: 6. For the CDR3, the DNA is TGCAGCGTGTTAGGGGGCCACGGCTACACCTTC. It yields the protein CSVLGGHGYTF. The whole variable domain, remainder taken from reference TRBV29-1 and TRBJ1-2, is SAVISQKPSRDICQRGTSLTIQCQVDSQVTMMFWYRQQPGQSLTLIATANQGSEATYESGFVIDKFPISRPNLTFSTLTVSNMSPEDSSIYLCSVLGGHGYTFGSGTRLTVV.

The chain recombines TRBV19 with TRBJ2-2; D is perhaps TRBD2 (6 bases). Trimming pared 8 bases from V and 1 base from J, leaving 26 bases between. From germline, CDR1 is LNHDA and CDR2 SQIVND (reference sequence). The CDR3 sequence is 19 residues long. CDR3 loop: CASYFRRGQSTLNTGELFF. CDR3 DNA sequence: TGTGCCAGTTATTTCAGGCGGGGTCAATCTACCTTGAACACCGGGGAGCTGTTTTTT.

This clone was counted a few times. This chain links TRBV6-6 with TRBJ2-1; no definite D call. This CDR3 has 14 amino acids. In germline, CDR1 is MNHNY, CDR2 SVGAGI (reference sequence). The V gene lost 2 bases and the J gene lost 0 bases, with 5 bases spanning the gap. CDR3 DNA sequence: TGTGCCAGCAGTTACCTTTCCTCCTACAATGAGCAGTTCTTC. As protein: CASSYLSSYNEQFF.

The chain carries TRBV12-3 or TRBV12-4 and TRBJ2-7; 8 bases align to TRBD1. The CDR3 sequence is 12 residues long. V lost 6 bases to trimming and J lost 3 bases; unmatched junction nucleotides: 1. CDR3 region: CASRGQVYEQYF. As DNA, the CDR3 is TGTGCCAGCAGGGGACAGGTCTACGAGCAGTACTTC.

V usage is TRBV11-2 and J usage is TRBJ1-1; 12 bases fit TRBD1. The CDR3 is 14 amino acids. Germline lookup yields CDR1 SGHAT and CDR2 FQNNGV. The V gene end was trimmed by 5 bases and the J gene end by 13 bases; junction bases not matched to a gene: 11. DNA for the CDR3: TGTGCCAGCAGCCCCTCGGGACAGGGGGCTTGGGTTTTCTTT. As protein: CASSPSGQGAWVFF. Using reference TRBV11-2 and TRBJ1-1 for the parts outside the CDR3, the full variable domain is EAGVAQSPRYKIIEKRQSVAFWCNPISGHATLYWYQQILGQGPKLLIQFQNNGVVDDSQLPKDRFSAERLKGVDSTLKIQPAKLEDSAVYLCASSPSGQGAWVFFGQGTRLTVV.